Below, one TCR beta chain is given with its context. This sample is part of a study of blood T cell repertoires in COVID-19. As for the study in general: From the United States, Italy and Spain came samples of acute and convalescent COVID-19. PBMCs, B-cell-depleted T cells, or T cells were the source of the cDNA or gDNA that made up the material.

Source study methods: Amplifying reference gene primers gave estimates of nucleated cell counts. Assay used: immunoSEQ multiplex PCR; TCRdb lists only in-frame clones, some missing. D and trimming come from the DNA, and the V and J calls and clone size come from that table. The table records fewer than 300,000 clones, around 89% of them present only once. CDR1 is SGHRS and CDR2 is YFSETQ in the germline V gene. The J segment lost 7 bases and the V segment lost 2 bases, leaving 8 bases of the junction unmatched. The CDR3 length is 16 residues. This TCR was sampled from a man aged 30-40 years with acute or convalescent COVID-19. Sequenced: peripheral blood. The V call is TRBV5-1, the J call TRBJ1-6, with TRBD1 identical over 8 bases. In nucleotides, the CDR3 is TGCGCCAGCAGCTTAAGGGTGACAGGGGACAATTCACCCCTCCACTTT. This encodes CASSLRVTGDNSPLHF.